This T cell receptor (beta chain) was identified during a study of long-term antiretroviral therapy in people with HIV. Whole-study results and caveats: Before ART, certain clones expanded, and these dominated the repertoire at all time points. ART preceded a rise in diversity that nonetheless stayed lower than in transplant donor controls.

As regards this clone: Its specificity is not known.

The germline V gene encodes CDR1 DFQATT and CDR2 SNEGSKA (reference sequence). Trimming stripped 5 bases from V and 8 bases from J, with 9 bases between. The CDR3 is 11 residues long. Every one of the donors gave at least one pre-ART PBMC sample and at least two post-ART PBMC samples. With survey level as its setting, the immunoSEQ assay was v3.0. Sequencing was directed toward about 35,000-50,000 T-cell genomes in each sample. The repertoire was sequenced with immunoSEQ multiplex PCR; TCRdb's copy has only in-frame clones and lacks some. Of under 25,000 clones listed, around three quarters are singletons.

The specimen comprised unsorted PBMCs, sampled 0.2 years after starting antiretroviral therapy. The chain uses TRBV20-1 and TRBJ1-4; tentative D call: TRBD1 (6 bases). This receptor was identified in a woman aged 40 to 49 with HIV. CDR3 in DNA: TGCAGTGCTTGGACAGACGAAAAACTGTTTTTT. It encodes CSAWTDEKLFF.